This T cell receptor (beta chain) is from a study of OX40 agonist ivuxolimab in advanced cancers. Germline V lookup: CDR1 SEHNR, CDR2 FQNEAQ (reference sequence). This CDR3 contains 11 residues. Trimming stripped 5 bases from V and 1 base from J, with 3 bases between. A history of autoimmune disease or systemic immunosuppression excluded patients. Sequencing was performed with immunoSEQ multiplex PCR; in TCRdb, only in-frame clones are kept and a portion is missing. The table records 76,000 or so clones, 85% of them present only once. Sequences were derived from CD4+ or CD8+ T cells sorted from blood, sampled in a trial of the OX40 agonist ivuxolimab. This TCR derives from an adult with an advanced solid tumor such as melanoma, head and neck, liver or kidney cancer. The genes are TRBV7-9 and TRBJ2-7; D gene uncertain. CDR3 DNA: TGTGCCAGCAGCAAGTCCTACGAGCAGTACTTC. Protein product: CASSKSYEQYF.